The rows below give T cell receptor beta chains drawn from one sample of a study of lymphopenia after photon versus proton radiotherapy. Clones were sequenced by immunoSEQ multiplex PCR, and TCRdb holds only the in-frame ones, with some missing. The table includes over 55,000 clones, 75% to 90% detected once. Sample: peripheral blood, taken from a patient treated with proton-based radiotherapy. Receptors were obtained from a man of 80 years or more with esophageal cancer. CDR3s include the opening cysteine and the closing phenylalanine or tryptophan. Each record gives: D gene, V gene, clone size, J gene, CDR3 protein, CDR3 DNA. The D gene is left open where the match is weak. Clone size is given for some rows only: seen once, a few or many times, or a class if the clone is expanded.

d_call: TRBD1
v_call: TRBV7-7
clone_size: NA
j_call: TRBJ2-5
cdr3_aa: CASSPGQGIGETQYF
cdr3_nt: TGTGCCAGCAGCCCCGGACAGGGAATAGGGGAGACCCAGTACTTC

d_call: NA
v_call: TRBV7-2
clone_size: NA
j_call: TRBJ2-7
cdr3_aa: CASSSRRGSSYEQYF
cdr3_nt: TGTGCCAGCAGCTCCCGCCGGGGGAGCTCCTACGAGCAGTACTTC

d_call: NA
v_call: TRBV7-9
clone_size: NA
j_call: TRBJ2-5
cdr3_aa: CASSLGQVRQETQYF
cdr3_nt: TGTGCCAGCAGCTTAGGACAGGTCCGCCAAGAGACCCAGTACTTC

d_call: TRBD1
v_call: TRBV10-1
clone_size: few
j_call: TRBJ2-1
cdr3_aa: CASSDRDRTYNEQFF
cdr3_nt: TGCGCCAGCAGTGATAGGGACAGAACCTACAATGAGCAGTTCTTC

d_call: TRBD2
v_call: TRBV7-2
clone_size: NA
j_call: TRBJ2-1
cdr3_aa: CASSSSGGIHGSYNEQFF
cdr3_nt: TGTGCCAGCAGCTCGAGCGGGGGGATCCATGGGTCCTACAATGAGCAGTTCTTC

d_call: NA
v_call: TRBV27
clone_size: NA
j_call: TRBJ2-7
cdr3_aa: CASSLVGGVYEQYF
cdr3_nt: TGTGCCAGCAGTTTAGTGGGAGGCGTCTACGAGCAGTACTTC

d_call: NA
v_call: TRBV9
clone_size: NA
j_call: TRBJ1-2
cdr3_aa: CASSHTGISGYTF
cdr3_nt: TGTGCCAGCAGCCATACAGGGATCTCTGGCTACACCTTC

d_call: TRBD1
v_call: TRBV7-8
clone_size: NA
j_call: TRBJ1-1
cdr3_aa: CASSVDRETEAFF
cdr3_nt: TGTGCCAGCAGCGTGGACAGGGAAACTGAAGCTTTCTTT

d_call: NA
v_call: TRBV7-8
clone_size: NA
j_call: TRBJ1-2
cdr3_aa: CASSLEFGGGSRGYTF
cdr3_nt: TGTGCCAGCAGCTTAGAATTTGGTGGGGGGTCGCGGGGCTACACCTTC

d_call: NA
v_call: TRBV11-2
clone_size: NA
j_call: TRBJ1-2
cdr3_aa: CASSADRNYGYTF
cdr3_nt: TGTGCCAGCAGTGCCGACAGAAACTATGGCTACACCTTC

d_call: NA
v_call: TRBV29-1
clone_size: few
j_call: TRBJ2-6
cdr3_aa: CSALLNSGANVLTF
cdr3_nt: TGCAGCGCGCTATTGAACTCTGGGGCCAACGTCCTGACTTTC

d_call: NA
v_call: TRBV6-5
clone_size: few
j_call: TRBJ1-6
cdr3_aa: CAIVLGNSPLHF
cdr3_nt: TGTGCCATCGTCTTGGGGAATTCACCCCTCCACTTT

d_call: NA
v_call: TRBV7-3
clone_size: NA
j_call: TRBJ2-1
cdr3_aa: CASSSTGGQVYNEQFF
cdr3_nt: TGTGCCAGCAGCTCCACCGGCGGGCAGGTCTACAATGAGCAGTTCTTC

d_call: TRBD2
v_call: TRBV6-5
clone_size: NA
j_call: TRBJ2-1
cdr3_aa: CASSFSPAAGGPEQFF
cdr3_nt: TGTGCCAGCAGTTTTTCGCCGGCGGCGGGAGGGCCCGAGCAGTTCTTC

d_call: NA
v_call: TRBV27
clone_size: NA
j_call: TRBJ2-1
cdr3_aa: CASRLSSYNEQFF
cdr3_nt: TGTGCCAGCAGGCTTAGCTCCTACAATGAGCAGTTCTTC

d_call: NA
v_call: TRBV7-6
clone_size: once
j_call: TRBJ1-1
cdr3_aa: CASSSGQGQAFF
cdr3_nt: TGTGCCAGCAGTTCAGGCCAAGGGCAAGCTTTCTTT

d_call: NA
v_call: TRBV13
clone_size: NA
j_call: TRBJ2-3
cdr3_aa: CASSPPIDTQYF
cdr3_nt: TGTGCCAGCAGCCCACCCATAGATACGCAGTATTTT

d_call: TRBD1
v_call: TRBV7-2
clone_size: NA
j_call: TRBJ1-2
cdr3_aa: CASSLRTGPNYGYTF
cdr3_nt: TGTGCCAGCAGCTTAAGGACAGGGCCTAACTATGGCTACACCTTC

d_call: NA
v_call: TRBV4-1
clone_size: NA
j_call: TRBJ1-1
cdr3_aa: CASTEGGALNTEAFF
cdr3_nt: TGCGCCAGCACCGAAGGGGGGGCCTTAAACACTGAAGCTTTCTTT

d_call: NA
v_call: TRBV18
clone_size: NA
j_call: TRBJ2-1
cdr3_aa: CASNGGPLNNEQFF
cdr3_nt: TGTGCCAGCAACGGGGGTCCCCTGAACAATGAGCAGTTCTTC

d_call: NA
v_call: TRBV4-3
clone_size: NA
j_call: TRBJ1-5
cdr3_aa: CASSQDTQGNQPQHF
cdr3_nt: TGCGCCAGCAGCCAGGACACCCAGGGCAATCAGCCCCAGCATTTT

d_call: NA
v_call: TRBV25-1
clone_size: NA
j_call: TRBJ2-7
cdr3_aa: CASSDNSWGAKDEQYF
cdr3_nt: TGTGCCAGCAGTGATAATTCCTGGGGGGCTAAGGACGAGCAGTACTTC

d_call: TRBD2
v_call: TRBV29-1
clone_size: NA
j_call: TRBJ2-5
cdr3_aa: CSVDIGRGGETQYF
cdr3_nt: TGCAGCGTGGACATCGGACGGGGAGGGGAGACCCAGTACTTC

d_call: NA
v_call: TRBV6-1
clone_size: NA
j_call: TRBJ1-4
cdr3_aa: CASTPSLGDEKLFF
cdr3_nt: TGTGCCAGCACTCCTAGTCTGGGTGACGAAAAACTGTTTTTT

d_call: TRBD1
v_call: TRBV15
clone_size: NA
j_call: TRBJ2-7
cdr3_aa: CATSTTPGTGGDEQYF
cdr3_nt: TGTGCCACCAGCACCACCCCCGGGACAGGGGGAGACGAGCAGTACTTC

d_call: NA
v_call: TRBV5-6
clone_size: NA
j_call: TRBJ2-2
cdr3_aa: CASSLVANTGELFF
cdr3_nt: TGTGCCAGCAGCTTGGTAGCTAACACCGGGGAGCTGTTTTTT

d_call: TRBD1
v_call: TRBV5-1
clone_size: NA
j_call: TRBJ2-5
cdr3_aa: CASSRRQGAVGETQYF
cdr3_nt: TGCGCCAGCAGCCGTCGACAGGGGGCAGTAGGGGAGACCCAGTACTTC

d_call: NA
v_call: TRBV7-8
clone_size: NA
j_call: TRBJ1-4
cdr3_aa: CASSLFTQGRDKLFF
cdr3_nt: TGTGCCAGCAGCTTATTTACGCAGGGTCGAGACAAACTGTTTTTT

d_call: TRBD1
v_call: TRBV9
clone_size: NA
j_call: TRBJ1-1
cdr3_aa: CASSVTGGDTEAFF
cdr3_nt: TGTGCCAGCAGCGTAACAGGGGGGGACACTGAAGCTTTCTTT

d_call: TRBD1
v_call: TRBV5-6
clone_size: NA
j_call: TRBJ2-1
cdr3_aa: CASSLARDSKPYSYNEQFF
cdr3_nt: TGTGCCAGCAGCTTGGCCCGGGACAGTAAACCTTACTCCTACAATGAGCAGTTCTTC

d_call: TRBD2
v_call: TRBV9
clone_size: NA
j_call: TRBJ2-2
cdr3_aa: CASSVGLAIGELFF
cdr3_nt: TGTGCCAGCAGCGTCGGACTAGCAATCGGGGAGCTGTTTTTT

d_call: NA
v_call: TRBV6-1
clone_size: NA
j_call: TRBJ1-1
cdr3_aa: CASSEKGGEGTEAFF
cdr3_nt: TGTGCCAGCAGTGAAAAGGGTGGGGAGGGCACTGAAGCTTTCTTT

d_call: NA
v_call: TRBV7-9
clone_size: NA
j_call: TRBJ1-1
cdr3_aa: CASSLARYTEAFF
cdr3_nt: TGTGCCAGCAGCTTAGCCAGATACACTGAAGCTTTCTTT

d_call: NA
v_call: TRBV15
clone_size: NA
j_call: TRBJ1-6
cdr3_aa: CATSRGRLSPLHF
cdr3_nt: TGTGCCACCAGCAGGGGGCGGCTATCACCCCTCCACTTT

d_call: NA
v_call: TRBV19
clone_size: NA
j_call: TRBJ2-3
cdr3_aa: CASSHSLGAYTDTQYF
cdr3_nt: TGTGCCAGTAGCCATTCCCTGGGGGCTTACACAGATACGCAGTATTTT

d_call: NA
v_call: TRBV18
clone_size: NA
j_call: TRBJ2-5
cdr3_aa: CASSPGLAETQYF
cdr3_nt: TGTGCCAGCTCACCAGGGCTAGCGGAGACCCAGTACTTC

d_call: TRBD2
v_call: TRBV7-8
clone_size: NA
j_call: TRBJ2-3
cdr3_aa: CASSGRTSGGTDTQYF
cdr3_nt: TGTGCCAGCAGCGGCCGGACTAGCGGAGGCACAGATACGCAGTATTTT

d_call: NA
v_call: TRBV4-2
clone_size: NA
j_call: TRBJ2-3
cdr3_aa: CASSQVELYITDTQYF
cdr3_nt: TGTGCCAGCAGCCAAGTTGAACTCTATATCACAGATACGCAGTATTTT

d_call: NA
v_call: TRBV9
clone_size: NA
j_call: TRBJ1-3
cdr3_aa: CASSVDVYSGNTIYF
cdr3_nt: TGTGCCAGCAGCGTCGACGTTTACTCTGGAAACACCATATATTTT

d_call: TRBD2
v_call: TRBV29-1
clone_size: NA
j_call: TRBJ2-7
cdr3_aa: CSVEGLAGYAYEQYF
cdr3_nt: TGCAGCGTTGAAGGGCTAGCGGGATATGCCTACGAGCAGTACTTC

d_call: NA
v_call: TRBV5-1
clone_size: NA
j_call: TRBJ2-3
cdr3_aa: CASSASSTDTQYF
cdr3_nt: TGCGCCAGCAGCGCATCCAGCACAGATACGCAGTATTTT

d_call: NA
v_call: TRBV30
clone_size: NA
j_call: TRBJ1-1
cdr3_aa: CAWSKGAGTEAFF
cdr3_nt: TGTGCCTGGAGTAAAGGGGCAGGCACTGAAGCTTTCTTT

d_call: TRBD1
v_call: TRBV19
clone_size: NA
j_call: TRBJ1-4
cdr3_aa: CASSPYRGRGKLFF
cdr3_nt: TGTGCCAGTAGTCCCTACAGGGGTAGAGGAAAACTGTTTTTT

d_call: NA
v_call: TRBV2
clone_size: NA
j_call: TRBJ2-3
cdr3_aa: CASSVLGEGDTQYF
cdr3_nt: TGTGCCAGCAGTGTCCTCGGTGAGGGAGATACGCAGTATTTT

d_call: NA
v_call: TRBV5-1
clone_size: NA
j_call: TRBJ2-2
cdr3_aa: CASELTGVNTGELFF
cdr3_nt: TGCGCCAGCGAATTGACAGGAGTTAACACCGGGGAGCTGTTTTTT

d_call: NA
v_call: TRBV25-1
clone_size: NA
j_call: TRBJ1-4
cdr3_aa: CASRRTTNEKLFF
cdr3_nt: TGTGCCAGCAGACGGACAACTAATGAAAAACTGTTTTTT

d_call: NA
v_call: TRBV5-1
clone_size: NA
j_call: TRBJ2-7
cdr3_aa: CASSLEGRGFYEQYF
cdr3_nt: TGCGCCAGCAGCTTGGAGGGTCGGGGCTTTTACGAGCAGTACTTC

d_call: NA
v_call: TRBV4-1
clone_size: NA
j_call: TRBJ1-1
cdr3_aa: CASKRTNLNTEAFF
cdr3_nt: TGCGCCAGCAAGAGGACGAATTTGAACACTGAAGCTTTCTTT

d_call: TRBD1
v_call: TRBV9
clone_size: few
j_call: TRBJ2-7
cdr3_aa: CASSEQGLPYEQYF
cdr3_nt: TGTGCCAGCAGCGAACAGGGGCTCCCCTACGAGCAGTACTTC

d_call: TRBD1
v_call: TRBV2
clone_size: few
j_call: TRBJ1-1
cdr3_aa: CASNGQGTLYEAFF
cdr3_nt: TGTGCCAGCAACGGACAGGGAACCTTATATGAAGCTTTCTTT

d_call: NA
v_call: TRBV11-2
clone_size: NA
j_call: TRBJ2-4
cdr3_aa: CASSGAEAKNIQYF
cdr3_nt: TGTGCCAGCTCTGGGGCCGAAGCCAAAAACATTCAGTACTTC

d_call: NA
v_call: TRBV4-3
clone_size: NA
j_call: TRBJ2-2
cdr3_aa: CASSQRNTGELFF
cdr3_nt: TGCGCCAGCAGCCAACGAAACACCGGGGAGCTGTTTTTT

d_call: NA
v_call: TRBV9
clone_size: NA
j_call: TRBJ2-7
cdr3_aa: CASSVGGTGLAYEQYF
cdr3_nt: TGTGCCAGCAGCGTAGGAGGAACAGGGCTAGCCTACGAGCAGTACTTC

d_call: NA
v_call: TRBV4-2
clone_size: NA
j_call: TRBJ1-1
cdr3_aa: CASSQDAGEVAFF
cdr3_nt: TGTGCCAGCAGCCAAGATGCCGGAGAAGTAGCTTTCTTT

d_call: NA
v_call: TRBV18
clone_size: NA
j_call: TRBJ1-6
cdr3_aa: CASSPDISSYNSPLHF
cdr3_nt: TGTGCCAGCTCACCTGACATAAGCTCCTATAATTCACCCCTCCACTTT

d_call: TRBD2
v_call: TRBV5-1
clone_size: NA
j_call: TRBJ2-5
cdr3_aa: CASSLGPGGETQYF
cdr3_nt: TGCGCCAGCAGCTTGGGCCCGGGAGGCGAGACCCAGTACTTC